The T cell receptor (beta chain) described here comes from a study of blood T cell repertoires in COVID-19 (dated by TCRdb to about 2020). At the level of the whole study: Collaborator samples came from the United States, Italy and Spain and covered acute and convalescent phases of COVID-19. The prospective study material was composed of cDNA or gDNA derived from T cells, B-cell-depleted T cells, or PBMCs. Subjects who had been exposed to COVID-19, were actively infected with it, or had recovered from it provided the deeply sampled blood TCRbeta repertoires that made up the dataset. The repertoires were released in a freely available public database meant as a resource for research on the immune response to SARS-CoV-2. Samples came from the ongoing ImmuneRACE study (first 160 participants) plus 1,254 subjects from 6 global collaborators. Sample metadata almost always included a de-identified subject ID, COVID-19 status, age in years and sex. Where HLA class I and class II types were available, the types were taken from metadata supplied by the sample provider, not from assay-based typing.

TCRbeta CDR3 regions were amplified from genomic DNA using the immunoSEQ Assay, a bias-controlled multiplex PCR. Concerning the study's data processing: The number of nucleated cells in each sample was estimated from the amplification of reference gene primers within the assay. To quantify the absolute abundance of each unique TCRbeta CDR3 rearrangement, sequence reads were collapsed and filtered. Productive Simpson clonality was computed per sample as the square root of Simpson's diversity index over productive rearrangements. TCRdb re-hosts the immuneACCESS table, in-frame sequences only. Its copies lack some clones; in the studies checked, an unresolved V gene accounts for under half of them, and the cause for the rest is not known. From that table come the V and J calls and clone size; the DNA was used to work out D and trimming. The sample has approximately 140,000 clones on record, more than 75% of them singletons. The ten largest clones take up approximately 4% of the sample.

The junction carries 11 bases between V and J, which are trimmed by 4 bases and 4 bases respectively. Taken from the germline V gene, the CDR1 and CDR2 loops are SGHDT and YYEEEE. The CDR3 starts with the cysteine, ends with the phenylalanine, and has 13 residues. The entry retains the CDR3 DNA only, 39 bases that are in frame from base 1. Collaborating institutions collected whole blood in K2EDTA tubes following their own protocols. For TCRbeta analysis, collaborator samples were shipped as frozen whole blood, as isolated PBMCs, or as DNA extracted from either sample type. Summary of the overall study and its limitations: How much clinical and demographic metadata was included differed by source and by participant, and the metadata was provided uncurated.

In regard to this clone: The antigen it binds to is not known. Base qualities were left out, and no much larger clone turns up one base away.

This receptor was taken from a woman in her forties with acute or convalescent COVID-19. This chain is built from TRBV5-6 and TRBJ1-2; TRBD1 is possibly the D segment (6 matching bases). Sequenced sample: peripheral blood. DNA sequence: TGTGCCAGCAGCCCCCAGGGGCTCTATGGCTACACCTTC. Its amino acids are CASSPQGLYGYTF. The variable domain in full, with residues beyond the CDR3 obtained from the reference TRBV5-6 and TRBJ1-2 genes, is DAGVTQSPTHLIKTRGQQVTLRCSPKSGHDTVSWYQQALGQGPQFIFQYYEEEERQRGNFPDRFSGHQFPNYSSELNVNALLLGDSALYLCASSPQGLYGYTFGSGTRLTVV.